This T cell receptor beta chain was sequenced for a study of blood T cell repertoires in COVID-19 (dated by TCRdb to 2020 to 2022). General notes on the study: Collaborator samples came from the United States, Italy and Spain and covered acute and convalescent phases of COVID-19. Subjects who had been exposed to COVID-19, were actively infected with it, or had recovered from it provided the deeply sampled blood TCRbeta repertoires that made up the dataset. The repertoires were made available in a free public database intended to serve as a resource for research on the immune response to SARS-CoV-2. A de-identified subject ID, COVID-19 status, age in years and sex were almost always included in the sample metadata. The samples were drawn from two sources: the first 160 participants of the ongoing ImmuneRACE study, and approximately 1,300 subjects contributed by 6 global collaborators. The prospective study material was composed of cDNA or gDNA derived from T cells, B-cell-depleted T cells, or PBMCs. Where available, HLA class I and class II types were obtained from metadata supplied by the sample provider rather than from assay-based typing. The full study reports these points: The amount of clinical and demographic metadata varied by source and participant and was provided uncurated.

At one collaborating source in Seattle, patients were enrolled during active infection and were followed longitudinally through the course of disease. Each collaborating institution followed its own protocols to collect whole blood in K2EDTA tubes. For TCRbeta analysis, collaborator samples were shipped as frozen whole blood, as isolated PBMCs, or as DNA extracted from either sample type. TCRbeta CDR3 regions were amplified from genomic DNA by means of the immunoSEQ Assay, a bias-controlled multiplex PCR. For the original study's pipeline: The number of nucleated cells in each sample was estimated by amplification of reference gene primers within the assay. To quantify the absolute abundance of each unique TCRbeta CDR3 rearrangement, sequence reads were collapsed and filtered. For each sample, productive Simpson clonality was calculated as the square root of Simpson's diversity index across productive rearrangements. The table comes from immuneACCESS by way of TCRdb, which keeps in-frame sequences with V and J called. Part of the clones is missing from these tables; in studies checked, under half for an unresolved V gene and the rest for unknown reasons. The V and J calls and the clone size are those of that table, but D and trimming were determined from the DNA. Here the sample has roughly 60,000 clones; over 80% occur a single time. The biggest ten clones account for 9.5% to 13% of the sample.

V ends up 4 bases short and J 6 bases short, with an unmatched junction base count of 8. In the germline V gene (reference sequence), CDR1 corresponds to SGHNT and CDR2 to YYREEE. The CDR3 has 14 amino acids, counting the end cysteine and phenylalanine. Here the CDR3 DNA is all that survives: 42 bases in frame from base 1. Concerning this clone itself: Its antigen specificity is not known. Base qualities are not at hand, and no much larger clone is one base apart.

The rearranged chain carries TRBV5-4 and TRBJ2-7, with TRBD1 matching 9 junction bases. The source material was peripheral blood. This clonotype was sampled from a man between 25 and 39 years old with COVID-19, enrolled during active disease. At the DNA level, the sequence is TGTGCCAGCAGCCCGCCGGGACAGGGCTCCGAGCAGTACTTC. It specifies CASSPPGQGSEQYF.